This is a list of T cell receptor beta chains from one sample in a study of identical twins. TCRdb re-called the 5' RACE reads through MiXCR, storing one row per CDR3 protein. The sample shows 400,000 to 550,000 distinct CDR3 sequences, roughly an eighth of them seen only once. The same sample was also used in a study of yellow fever vaccine responses in identical twins.

What was sequenced was CD4+ T cells sorted from blood. The source of these receptors is a woman aged 18-30 years in good health. The CDR3 runs from the conserved cysteine through the conserved F or W. The size entry is marked missing in some rows and otherwise reads once, few, many or a size class.

J,size,V,CDR3
TRBJ2-1,few,TRBV5-1,CASSLVPSGGGNEQFF
TRBJ2-2,.,TRBV6-5,CASVGQGRANTGELFF
TRBJ2-7,many,TRBV6-1,CASSDRGHTYEQYF
TRBJ2-4,.,TRBV9,CASSVVVQGANIQYF
TRBJ2-2,.,TRBV5-5,CASSLGVGTRRTGELFF
TRBJ2-5,.,TRBV7-3,CASSLKGLGRQETQYF
TRBJ1-4,few,TRBV21-1,CASSKSTPTNEKLFF
TRBJ2-6,few,TRBV7-9,CASSLFKGGAGANVLTF
TRBJ1-2,few,TRBV24-1,CATSESGYGYTF
TRBJ1-1,few,TRBV9,CASSANSGTEAFF
TRBJ2-1,.,TRBV19,CASSIGSGRGLREQFF
TRBJ2-7,.,TRBV18,CASSPPASVEQYF
TRBJ2-7,few,TRBV6-1,CASANGRTSGSVQYF
TRBJ1-3,.,TRBV2,CASIGVSGNTIYF
TRBJ2-1,.,TRBV5-1,CASSLGLGVNEQFF
TRBJ2-1,.,TRBV6-2/TRBV6-3,CASSYVGAGRFF
TRBJ2-7,many,TRBV29-1,CSVVLDRISYEQYF
TRBJ2-3,few,TRBV7-2,CASSFTGGASTDTQYF
TRBJ1-5,few,TRBV5-1,CASSLDPNQPQHF
TRBJ2-2,.,TRBV28,CASSFGGSKTGELFF
TRBJ2-1,.,TRBV19,CASSIPGQGNNEQFF
TRBJ2-3,few,TRBV2,CASSFAGGRTDTQYF
TRBJ1-1,many,TRBV12-3/TRBV12-4,CASSFGQNTEAFF
TRBJ2-1,.,TRBV20-1,CSATPPRDYFNEQFF
TRBJ2-2,.,TRBV7-3,CASSFGPERGELFF
TRBJ2-2,few,TRBV6-4,CASSDEAGAVGELFF
TRBJ2-4,.,TRBV11-2,CASSLGGQGIIAKNIQYF
TRBJ2-3,.,TRBV10-1,CASPRDRSTDTQYF
TRBJ2-5,.,TRBV2,CASRAGQQETQYF
TRBJ1-5,many,TRBV7-2,CASSIRGNQPQHF
TRBJ2-1,few,TRBV6-2/TRBV6-3,CASSYSISAGGRVNEQFF
TRBJ2-1,few,TRBV7-2,CASSLLRNEQFF
TRBJ2-3,few,TRBV3-1,CASSQDGGTITDTQYF
TRBJ1-1,.,TRBV12-3/TRBV12-4,CASRWTGVATEAFF
TRBJ2-1,.,TRBV20-1,CSARRLAGDASYNEQFF
TRBJ2-7,.,TRBV11-2,CASSLGPGTEAYEQYF
TRBJ2-1,few,TRBV14,CASSQGQGENEQFF
TRBJ2-5,.,TRBV10-3,CAISDSRTSGRGPQETQYF
TRBJ2-4,.,TRBV9,CASSAPAGTGGIQYF
TRBJ2-1,.,TRBV6-2/TRBV6-3,CASSLQGLEYNEQFF
TRBJ2-1,.,TRBV2,CASSDRGINNEQFF
TRBJ2-1,many,TRBV12-3/TRBV12-4,CASSFLRGGENEQFF
TRBJ2-2,.,TRBV4-1,CASSKGLAGSGELFF
TRBJ1-2,.,TRBV28,CASIITGGRTNYGYTF
TRBJ1-3,many,TRBV12-3/TRBV12-4,CASSLSGNTIYF
TRBJ1-1,few,TRBV5-1,CASSSGTGMNTEAFF
TRBJ2-1,.,TRBV15,CATSTQAVF
TRBJ2-2,few,TRBV25-1,CASSEFGVGELFF
TRBJ1-4,few,TRBV7-9,CASKTGTAEKLFF
TRBJ1-1,many,TRBV5-1,CASSSRTGVLDTEAFF
TRBJ2-7,few,TRBV7-8,CASSLRTGSTYEQYF
TRBJ1-2,few,TRBV6-5,CASSYLQGSYGYTF
TRBJ2-1,.,TRBV4-1,CASSQVGNYNEQFF
TRBJ2-7,many,TRBV20-1,CSARDSGLAERARQYF
TRBJ2-7,.,TRBV27,CASSFRDPYEQYF